This entry lists 24 T cell receptor beta chains sequenced from one sample in a study of patients and donors after allogeneic stem cell transplantation. MiXCR, applied by TCRdb to the RT-PCR reads, yields one record per CDR3 protein. This sample carries roughly 880,000 distinct CDR3 sequences, about 20% of them seen once, and the ten largest clones take approximately 5.9%. Material for sequencing was blood, either unsorted or a sorted T cell fraction (not recorded which). All receptors derive from a human donor who was either an allogeneic HSCT recipient or a stem cell or donor lymphocyte infusion donor (not recorded which). It is not recorded whose cells these are; they may come from a transplant donor.

This chain connects TRBV5-6 to TRBJ2-7, with D tentatively TRBD1 or TRBD2 (6 bases each). V gave up 4 bases and J gave up 5 bases, with 16 bases separating them. This CDR3 is 14 amino acids long. Looked up from germline, CDR1 is SGHDT and CDR2 is YYEEEE. CDR3 coding DNA: TGTGCCAGCAGCCGCTCAGGAGGGGGGAACGAGCAGTACTTC. Protein: CASSRSGGGNEQYF. The variable domain in full, completed from reference TRBV5-6 and TRBJ2-7, reads DAGVTQSPTHLIKTRGQQVTLRCSPKSGHDTVSWYQQALGQGPQFIFQYYEEEERQRGNFPDRFSGHQFPNYSSELNVNALLLGDSALYLCASSRSGGGNEQYFGPGTRLTVT.

This chain's CDR3 is CASSPTDRGGTEAFF. In nucleotides, the CDR3 is TGTGCCAGCTCACCCACGGACAGGGGAGGCACTGAAGCTTTCTTT. The V gene is TRBV18, the J gene TRBJ1-1; 9 nucleotides line up with TRBD1. V gave up 3 bases and J gave up 4 bases; unmatched junction bases: 6. Germline V gives CDR1 KGHSH, CDR2 LQKENI. The CDR3 loop spans 15 amino acids.

This chain links TRBV6-5 with TRBJ1-1, with unresolved D. V dropped 0 bases and J dropped 3 bases, with 11 bases sitting between them. This CDR3 is built from 15 residues. The germline gives CDR1 MNHEY, CDR2 SVGAGI. CDR3 bases: TGTGCCAGCAGTTACTCGGCCGGTAGGGACACTGAAGCTTTCTTT. Encoded protein: CASSYSAGRDTEAFF.

V usage is TRBV27 and J usage is TRBJ2-7; D uncertain. The germline V gene has CDR1 MNHEY and CDR2 SMNVEV (reference sequence). Deletions cut 3 bases from V and 6 bases from J, with 12 bases between. The CDR3 is 13 amino acids. The CDR3 coding sequence is TGTGCCAGCAGTTTGGCTTTTACGCGCGAGCAGTACTTC. It encodes CASSLAFTREQYF.

The rearrangement joins TRBV11-3 to TRBJ2-1, with TRBD2 matching 9 bases. This CDR3 spans 14 amino acids. Germline V gene lookup returns CDR1 SGHNT and CDR2 YENEEA. V lost 5 bases and J lost 6; bases outside the gene matches: 5. DNA of the CDR3: TGTGCCAGCAGCCCAGCGACTAGCGGCAATGAGCAGTTCTTC. Protein product: CASSPATSGNEQFF.

The chain is built from TRBV6-1 and TRBJ2-1, with D tentatively TRBD2 (6 bases). The V and J ends lost 4 bases and 5 bases respectively, with 12 bases between them. This CDR3 contains 14 residues. Germline V lookup: CDR1 MNHNS, CDR2 SASEGT. The CDR3 nucleotides read TGTGCCAGCAGTGCGGCGGGACGGGACAATGAGCAGTTCTTC. Translation gives CASSAAGRDNEQFF.

The chain recombines TRBV2 with TRBJ2-5; D gene uncertain. The V gene lost 4 bases and the J gene lost 5 bases, with 14 bases spanning the gap. Germline V gene data show CDR1 as SNHLY and CDR2 as FYNNEI. The CDR3 sequence is 14 residues long. CDR3 in amino acids: CASSGSLGRETQYF. The DNA of the CDR3 is TGTGCCAGCAGTGGAAGTTTAGGGCGGGAGACCCAGTACTTC.

This sequence joins TRBV19 and TRBJ1-3; D call uncertain. Germline assignment: CDR1 LNHDA and CDR2 SQIVND (reference sequence). V was trimmed by 3 bases and J by 0 bases, leaving 9 bases between them. The CDR3 length is 15 residues. In DNA, the CDR3 is TGTGCCAGTAGTATCGGGCGGAGCTCTGGAAACACCATATATTTT. Residues: CASSIGRSSGNTIYF.

In its sample, this clonotype was seen a few times. The chain carries TRBV4-2 and TRBJ2-7, with D tentatively TRBD1 (6 bases). Trimming removed 0 bases at V and 0 bases at J, with 12 bases between. This CDR3 region has 16 residues. Germline CDR1 LGHNA, CDR2 YNFKEQ. CDR3 loop: CASSQEEKTGSYEQYF. DNA for the CDR3: TGTGCCAGCAGCCAAGAGGAAAAGACAGGCTCCTACGAGCAGTACTTC.

This clonotype was detected only a few times. The V gene is TRBV5-1, the J gene TRBJ2-3; 9 bases line up with TRBD2. This CDR3 comprises 13 residues. Germline-derived CDR1 and CDR2 are SGHRS and YFSETQ. The V segment lost 7 bases and the J segment 4 bases; nucleotides outside the gene matches: 4. The CDR3: CASGTSGPDTQYF. The DNA for the CDR3 is TGCGCCAGCGGTACTAGCGGGCCAGATACGCAGTATTTT.

The chain joins TRBV19 to TRBJ1-2, with D possibly being TRBD1 (6 bases). This CDR3 region has 11 residues. CDR1 is LNHDA, CDR2 SQIVND, per germline (reference sequence). V shed 7 bases and J shed 7 bases, with 10 bases lying between them. The CDR3 loop is CASTNRAGYTF. CDR3 DNA: TGTGCCAGTACAAACAGGGCTGGCTACACCTTC.

The chain recombines TRBV5-1 with TRBJ2-7, with D possibly being TRBD1 (6 bases). CDR3 length equals 15 residues. The V and J ends lost 1 base and 2 bases respectively, with 13 bases between them. The germline gives CDR1 SGHRS, CDR2 YFSETQ. Written as DNA, the CDR3 is TGCGCCAGCAGCTTGCTTCCGGACAGTCCCTACGAGCAGTACTTC. Protein: CASSLLPDSPYEQYF.

This chain connects TRBV2 to TRBJ2-7; D possibly matches TRBD1 or TRBD2 (5 bases each). Trimming took 3 bases from V and 0 from J, leaving 15 bases between them. Per the germline V gene, CDR1 is SNHLY and CDR2 is FYNNEI. There are 16 residues in the CDR3. This CDR3 reads CASSDSSGTASYEQYF. In DNA form, the CDR3 reads TGTGCCAGCAGTGATTCCTCCGGGACCGCCTCCTACGAGCAGTACTTC.

This chain links TRBV28 with TRBJ1-5; D gene unclear. The germline V gene encodes CDR1 MDHEN and CDR2 SYDVKM. The CDR3 runs to 14 residues. V lost 6 bases to trimming and J lost 5 bases, with 14 bases between them. The CDR3 sequence is CASSHHVGHQPQHF. The CDR3 DNA sequence: TGTGCCAGCAGCCATCATGTTGGGCATCAGCCCCAGCATTTT.

In this sample, this clonotype turned up a few times. V gene TRBV7-9 combines with J gene TRBJ1-1; D is perhaps TRBD1 (5 bases). V dropped 2 bases and J dropped 4 bases, with 11 bases sitting between them. This CDR3 has 14 amino acids. Germline lookup yields CDR1 SEHNR and CDR2 FQNEAQ (reference sequence). The CDR3 coding sequence is TGTGCCAGCAGCTTATATGGGGCTGGCACTGAAGCTTTCTTT. As protein: CASSLYGAGTEAFF.

The chain joins TRBV7-2 to TRBJ2-3, with 8 bases aligning to TRBD1. The CDR3 covers 14 residues. V dropped 5 bases and J dropped 4; count of bases not matched to a gene: 5. Germline V gives CDR1 SGHTA, CDR2 FQGNSA. The CDR3 DNA reads TGTGCCAGCAGCGCGACAGGGGCGGCAGATACGCAGTATTTT. Its protein is CASSATGAADTQYF.

This clonotype came up a few times. The V call is TRBV12-3 or TRBV12-4, the J call TRBJ1-5; possible D gene TRBD1, 6 bases. The CDR3 is 15 residues long. Trimming shortened V by 7 bases and J by 6 bases, and 19 bases separated the two germline ends. In nucleotides, the CDR3 is TGTGCCAGCACCATGGGAGGGGGGTCTGGTCAGCCCCAGCATTTT. It translates to CASTMGGGSGQPQHF.

J is TRBJ1-4 and V is TRBV5-1, with D uncertain. The length of the CDR3 is 15 residues. The germline CDR1 and CDR2 sequences are SGHRS and YFSETQ. V was trimmed by 0 bases and J by 0 bases, leaving 6 bases between them. For the CDR3, the DNA is TGCGCCAGCAGCTTGGTGGCACCAACTAATGAAAAACTGTTTTTT. It encodes CASSLVAPTNEKLFF.

This clonotype was counted a few times. The chain couples TRBV6-1 to TRBJ2-2; 9 nucleotides line up with TRBD1. With V trimmed by 6 bases and J by 3 bases, 2 bases remained unmatched. In germline, CDR1 is MNHNS, CDR2 SASEGT. The CDR3 spans 14 residues. The CDR3 nucleotides are TGTGCCAGCAGGGACAGGGGTGACACCGGGGAGCTGTTTTTT. This translates into CASRDRGDTGELFF.

V and J are TRBV18 and TRBJ1-2; 10 bases match TRBD1. The V gene end was trimmed by 3 bases and the J gene end by 7 bases; junction bases not matched to a gene: 5. The germline V gene encodes CDR1 KGHSH and CDR2 LQKENI. The CDR3 runs to 14 residues. The CDR3 region is CASSPKGQGPGYTF. The CDR3 region has the DNA TGTGCCAGCTCACCGAAGGGACAGGGGCCTGGCTACACCTTC.

The chain carries TRBV4-3 and TRBJ2-7; 9 positions match TRBD1. CDR3 size: 14 residues. The germline V gene has CDR1 LGHNA and CDR2 YSLEER. Trimming at V came to 0 bases and at J to 7 bases, leaving 4 bases not matched to a gene. CDR3 sequence: CASSQDWTGVEQYF. Written as DNA, the CDR3 is TGCGCCAGCAGCCAAGATTGGACAGGGGTGGAGCAGTACTTC.

V usage is TRBV7-3 and J usage is TRBJ2-2; 10 bases match TRBD2. The length of the CDR3 is 17 residues. Germline values: CDR1 SGHTA, CDR2 FQGTGA. The J segment lost 5 bases and the V segment lost 0 bases, leaving 6 bases of the junction unmatched. The CDR3 region has the DNA TGTGCCAGCAGCTTAACCGCTAGCGGGGGTGTTACCGGGGAGCTGTTTTTT. This sequence encodes CASSLTASGGVTGELFF. The complete variable domain, with remaining parts taken from reference TRBV7-3 and TRBJ2-2, reads GAGVSQTPSNKVTEKGKYVELRCDPISGHTALYWYRQSLGQGPEFLIYFQGTGAADDSGLPNDRFFAVRPEGSVSTLKIQRTERGDSAVYLCASSLTASGGVTGELFFGEGSRLTVL.

This clonotype was found many times. The chain recombines TRBV6-5 with TRBJ2-7, with 10 bases matching TRBD2. CDR1 MNHEY and CDR2 SVGAGI come from the germline V gene. There are 17 residues in the CDR3. Trimming removed 0 bases from V and 1 base from J; junction bases left unmatched: 6. For the CDR3, the DNA is TGTGCCAGCAGTTACTCGCACCTAGCGGGAGCATCCTACGAGCAGTACTTC. The encoded protein is CASSYSHLAGASYEQYF.

This clonotype appeared a few times. The V call is TRBV7-9, the J call TRBJ1-6, with no clear D. Trimming cost V 2 bases and J 14 bases, with 10 bases left between them. CDR1 and CDR2 (germline): SEHNR, FQNEAQ (reference sequence). There are 12 residues in the CDR3. This CDR3 is CASSLNQLALHF. The CDR3 DNA follows: TGTGCCAGCAGCTTAAACCAGCTCGCCCTCCACTTT.